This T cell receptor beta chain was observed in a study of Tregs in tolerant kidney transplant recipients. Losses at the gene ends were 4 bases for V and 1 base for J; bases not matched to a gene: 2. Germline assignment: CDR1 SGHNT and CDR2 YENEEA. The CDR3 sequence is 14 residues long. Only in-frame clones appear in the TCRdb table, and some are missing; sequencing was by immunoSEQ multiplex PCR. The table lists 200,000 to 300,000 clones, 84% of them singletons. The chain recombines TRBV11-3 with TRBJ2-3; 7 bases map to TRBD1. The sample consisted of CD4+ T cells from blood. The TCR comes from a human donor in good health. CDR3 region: CASSSTGRTDTQYF. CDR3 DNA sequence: TGTGCCAGCAGCTCGACAGGGCGCACAGATACGCAGTATTTT.